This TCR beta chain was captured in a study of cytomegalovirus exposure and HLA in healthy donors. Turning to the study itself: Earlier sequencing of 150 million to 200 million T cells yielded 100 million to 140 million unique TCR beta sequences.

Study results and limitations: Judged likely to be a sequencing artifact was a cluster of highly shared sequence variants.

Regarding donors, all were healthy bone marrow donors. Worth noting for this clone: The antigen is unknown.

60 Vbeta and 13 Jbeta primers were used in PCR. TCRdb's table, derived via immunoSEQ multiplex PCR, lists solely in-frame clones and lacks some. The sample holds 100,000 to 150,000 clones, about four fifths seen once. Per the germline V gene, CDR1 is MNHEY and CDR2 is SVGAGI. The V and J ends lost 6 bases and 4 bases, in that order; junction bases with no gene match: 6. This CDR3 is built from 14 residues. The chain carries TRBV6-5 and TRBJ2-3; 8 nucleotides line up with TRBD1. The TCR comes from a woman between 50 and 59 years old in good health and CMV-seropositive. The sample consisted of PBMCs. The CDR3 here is CASRERQGSDTQYF. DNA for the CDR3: TGTGCCAGCAGGGAAAGACAGGGGTCAGATACGCAGTATTTT.